The T cell receptor (beta chain) under discussion was sequenced for a study of blood T cells in healthy people across ages. Broader study findings: Using unsorted PBMCs precluded a conclusive naive versus antigen-experienced comparison.

Sample-barcoded 5' priming and a J-beta primer mix drove a second PCR of roughly 6 to 12 cycles. TCRdb reprocessed the 5' RACE reads via MiXCR and lists one record per CDR3 protein. This table has about 580,000 distinct CDR3 sequences, 45% to 55% appearing once. On this clonotype itself: Its specificity is not known.

Trimming removed 3 bases from V and 4 bases from J; junction bases left unmatched: 14. Germline V gene lookup returns CDR1 DFQATT and CDR2 SNEGSKA (reference sequence). The CDR3 runs to 17 residues. Sequenced input: blood. This sequence joins TRBV20-1 and TRBJ2-3; 9 positions match TRBD1. This sequence was found in an elderly man in good health. The CDR3 here is CSASRDRVGLLADTQYF. The CDR3 DNA sequence: TGCAGTGCTAGTAGGGACAGGGTGGGTTTATTGGCAGATACGCAGTATTTT.